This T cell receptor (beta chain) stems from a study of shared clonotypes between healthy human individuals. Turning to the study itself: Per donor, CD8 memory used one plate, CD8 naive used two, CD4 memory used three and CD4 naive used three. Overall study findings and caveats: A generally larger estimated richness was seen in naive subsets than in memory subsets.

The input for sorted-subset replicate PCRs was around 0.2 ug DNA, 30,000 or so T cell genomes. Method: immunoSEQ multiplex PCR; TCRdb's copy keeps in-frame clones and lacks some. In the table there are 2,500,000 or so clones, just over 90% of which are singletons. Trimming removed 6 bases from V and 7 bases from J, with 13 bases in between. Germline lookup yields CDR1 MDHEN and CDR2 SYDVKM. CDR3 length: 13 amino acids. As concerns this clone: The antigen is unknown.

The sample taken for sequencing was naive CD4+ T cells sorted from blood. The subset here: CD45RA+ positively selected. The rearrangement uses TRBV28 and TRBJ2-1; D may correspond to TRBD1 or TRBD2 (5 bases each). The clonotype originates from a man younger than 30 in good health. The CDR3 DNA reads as TGTGCCAGCAGAGGGACCCTATCTAATGAGCAGTTCTTC. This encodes CASRGTLSNEQFF.